This T cell receptor (beta chain) appears in the sequencing data of a study of blood T cell repertoires in COVID-19. Across the whole study: The samples span acute and convalescent COVID-19 from the United States, Italy and Spain.

The assay was immunoSEQ multiplex PCR, and TCRdb's table has in-frame clones only and misses some. The sample holds hundreds of thousands of clones, 75% to 90% seen once. The germline V and J ends were trimmed by 4 bases and 2 bases, with 15 bases remaining between them. The CDR3 contains 15 residues. Germline lookup yields CDR1 MDHEN and CDR2 SYDVKM. The rearrangement uses TRBV28 and TRBJ2-7; maybe TRBD2 (6 bases). The receptor's source is a woman between 55 and 75 years old with COVID-19, enrolled during active disease. Sequencing was performed on peripheral blood. The CDR3 protein is CASSSRGPRAYEQYF. For the CDR3, the DNA is TGTGCCAGCAGTTCGCGGGGCCCAAGAGCCTACGAGCAGTACTTC.